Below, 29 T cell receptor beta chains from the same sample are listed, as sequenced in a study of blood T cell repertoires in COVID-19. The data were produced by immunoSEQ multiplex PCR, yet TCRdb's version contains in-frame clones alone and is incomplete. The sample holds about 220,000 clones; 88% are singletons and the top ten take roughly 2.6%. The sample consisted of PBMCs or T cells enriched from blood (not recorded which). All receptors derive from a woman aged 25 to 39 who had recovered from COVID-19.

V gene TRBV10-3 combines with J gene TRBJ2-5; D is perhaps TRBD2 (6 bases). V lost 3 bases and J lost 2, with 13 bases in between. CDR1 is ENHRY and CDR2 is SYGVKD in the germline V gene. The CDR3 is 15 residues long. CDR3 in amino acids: CAISDRELAQETQYF. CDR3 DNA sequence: TGTGCCATCAGTGATCGAGAACTAGCACAAGAGACCCAGTACTTC.

This chain's CDR3 is CASSETGGGSYEQYF. The DNA of the CDR3 is TGTGCCAGCAGCGAGACAGGGGGAGGCTCCTACGAGCAGTACTTC. The chain uses TRBV3-1 (or the pseudogene TRBV3-2) and TRBJ2-7, with 9 bases aligning to TRBD1. V lost 5 bases to trimming and J lost 0 bases; unmatched junction nucleotides: 5. Germline V lookup: CDR1 LGHDT, CDR2 YNNKEL (reference sequence). The CDR3 contains 15 residues.

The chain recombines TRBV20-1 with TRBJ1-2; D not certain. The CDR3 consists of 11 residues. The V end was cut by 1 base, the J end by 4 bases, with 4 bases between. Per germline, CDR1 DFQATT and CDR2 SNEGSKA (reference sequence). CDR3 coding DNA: TGCAGTGCTAGAGCAGTCTATGGCTACACCTTC. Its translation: CSARAVYGYTF.

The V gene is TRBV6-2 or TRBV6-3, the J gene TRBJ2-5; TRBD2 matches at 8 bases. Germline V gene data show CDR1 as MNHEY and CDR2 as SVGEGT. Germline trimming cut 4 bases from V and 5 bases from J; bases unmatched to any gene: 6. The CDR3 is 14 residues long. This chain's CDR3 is CASSSGTRLETQYF. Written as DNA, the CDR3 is TGTGCCAGCAGTTCCGGGACTAGACTCGAGACCCAGTACTTC.

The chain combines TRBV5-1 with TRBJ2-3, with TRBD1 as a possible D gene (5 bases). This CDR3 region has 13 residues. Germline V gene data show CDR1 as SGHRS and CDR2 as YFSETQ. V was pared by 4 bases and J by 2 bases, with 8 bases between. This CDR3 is CASSQQVTDTQYF. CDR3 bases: TGCGCCAGCAGCCAACAGGTCACAGATACGCAGTATTTT.

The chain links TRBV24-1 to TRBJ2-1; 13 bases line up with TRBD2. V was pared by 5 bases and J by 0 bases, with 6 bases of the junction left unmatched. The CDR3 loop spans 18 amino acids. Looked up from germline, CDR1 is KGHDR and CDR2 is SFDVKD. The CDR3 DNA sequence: TGTGCCACCAGTGCAGGGACTAGCGGGGAATTCTCCTACAATGAGCAGTTCTTC. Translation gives CATSAGTSGEFSYNEQFF.

CDR3 sequence: CASSQVFGLNYEQYF. For the CDR3, the DNA is TGCGCCAGCAGCCAAGTTTTTGGGCTCAACTACGAGCAGTACTTC. The gene calls are TRBV4-3 and TRBJ2-7; D gene uncertain. The CDR3 contains 15 residues. Trimming stripped 1 base from V and 3 bases from J, with 13 bases between. From germline, CDR1 is LGHNA and CDR2 YSLEER.

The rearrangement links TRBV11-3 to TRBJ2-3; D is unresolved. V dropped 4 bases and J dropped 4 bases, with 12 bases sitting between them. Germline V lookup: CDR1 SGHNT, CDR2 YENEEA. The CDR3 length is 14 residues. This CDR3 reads CASSSRDPSDTQYF. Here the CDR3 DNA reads TGTGCCAGCAGCTCTAGAGACCCCTCAGATACGCAGTATTTT.

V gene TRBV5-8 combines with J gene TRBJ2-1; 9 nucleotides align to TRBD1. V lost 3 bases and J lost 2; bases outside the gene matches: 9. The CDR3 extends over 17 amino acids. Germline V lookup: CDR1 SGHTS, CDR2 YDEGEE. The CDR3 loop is CASSSRRTGATYNEQFF. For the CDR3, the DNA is TGTGCCAGCAGCTCTAGGCGGACAGGGGCAACCTACAATGAGCAGTTCTTC.

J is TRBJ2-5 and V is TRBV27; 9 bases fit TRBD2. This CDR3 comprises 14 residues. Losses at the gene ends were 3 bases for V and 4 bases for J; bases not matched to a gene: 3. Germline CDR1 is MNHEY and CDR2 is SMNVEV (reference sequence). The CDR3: CASSLRGGPETQYF. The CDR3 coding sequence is TGTGCCAGCAGTTTGCGGGGGGGCCCAGAGACCCAGTACTTC.

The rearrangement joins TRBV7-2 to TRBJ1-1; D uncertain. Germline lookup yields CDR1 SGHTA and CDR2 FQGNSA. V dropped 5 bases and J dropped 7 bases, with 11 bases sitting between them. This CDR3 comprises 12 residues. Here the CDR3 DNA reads TGTGCCAGCAGCCCCCTAGAGATTGAAGCTTTCTTT. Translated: CASSPLEIEAFF.

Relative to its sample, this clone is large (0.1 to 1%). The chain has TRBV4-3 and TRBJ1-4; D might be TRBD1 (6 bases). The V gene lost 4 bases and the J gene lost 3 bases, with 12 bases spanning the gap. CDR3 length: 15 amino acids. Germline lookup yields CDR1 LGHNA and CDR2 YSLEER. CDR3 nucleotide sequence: TGCGCCAGCAGCCCCTGGGGGCGGGCTAATGAAAAACTGTTTTTT. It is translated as CASSPWGRANEKLFF.

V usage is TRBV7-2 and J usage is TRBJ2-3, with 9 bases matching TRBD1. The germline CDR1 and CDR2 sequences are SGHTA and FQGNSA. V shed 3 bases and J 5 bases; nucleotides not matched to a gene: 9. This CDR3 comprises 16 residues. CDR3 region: CASSLGHRGRGDTQYF. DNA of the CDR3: TGTGCCAGCAGCTTGGGTCACAGGGGGCGGGGAGATACGCAGTATTTT.

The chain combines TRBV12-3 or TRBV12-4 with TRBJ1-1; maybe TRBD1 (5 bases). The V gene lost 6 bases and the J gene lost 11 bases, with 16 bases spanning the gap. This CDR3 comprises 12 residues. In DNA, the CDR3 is TGTGCCAGCAGCTTCCCCGGGACTTCGGCTTTCTTT. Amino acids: CASSFPGTSAFF.

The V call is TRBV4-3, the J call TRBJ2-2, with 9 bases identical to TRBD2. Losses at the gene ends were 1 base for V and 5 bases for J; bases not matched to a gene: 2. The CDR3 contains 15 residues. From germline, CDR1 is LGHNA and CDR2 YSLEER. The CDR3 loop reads CASSQGLAVTGELFF. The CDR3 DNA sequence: TGCGCCAGCAGCCAAGGACTAGCGGTGACCGGGGAGCTGTTTTTT.

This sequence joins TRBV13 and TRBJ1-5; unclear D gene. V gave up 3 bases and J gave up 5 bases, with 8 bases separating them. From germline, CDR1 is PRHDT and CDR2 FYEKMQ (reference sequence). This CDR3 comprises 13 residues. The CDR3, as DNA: TGTGCCAGCAGCTTGTCAGAAGATCAGCCCCAGCATTTT. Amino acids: CASSLSEDQPQHF.

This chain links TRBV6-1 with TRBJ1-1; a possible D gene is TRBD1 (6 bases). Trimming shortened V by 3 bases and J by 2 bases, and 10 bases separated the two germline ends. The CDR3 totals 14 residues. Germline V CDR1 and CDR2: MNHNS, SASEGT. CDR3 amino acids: CASSDQGSNTEAFF. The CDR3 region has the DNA TGTGCCAGCAGTGACCAGGGGTCTAACACTGAAGCTTTCTTT.

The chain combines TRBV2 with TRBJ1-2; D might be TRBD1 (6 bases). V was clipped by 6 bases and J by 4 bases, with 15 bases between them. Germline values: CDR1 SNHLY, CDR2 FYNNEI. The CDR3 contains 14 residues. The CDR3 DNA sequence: TGTGCCAGCAGGGAACAGGGCGAGGCCTATGGCTACACCTTC. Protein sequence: CASREQGEAYGYTF.

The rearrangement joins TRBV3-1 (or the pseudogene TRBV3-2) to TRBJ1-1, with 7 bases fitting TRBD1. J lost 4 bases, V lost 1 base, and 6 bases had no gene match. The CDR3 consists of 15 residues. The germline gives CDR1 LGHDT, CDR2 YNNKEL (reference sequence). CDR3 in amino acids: CASSQGVDRATEAFF. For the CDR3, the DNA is TGTGCCAGCAGCCAAGGGGTAGACAGGGCCACTGAAGCTTTCTTT.

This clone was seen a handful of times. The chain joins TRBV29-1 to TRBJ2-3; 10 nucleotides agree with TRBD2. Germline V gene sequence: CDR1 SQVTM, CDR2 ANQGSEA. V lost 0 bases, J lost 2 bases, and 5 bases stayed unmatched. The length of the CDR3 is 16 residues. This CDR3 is CSVEDYSGGNTDTQYF. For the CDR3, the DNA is TGCAGCGTTGAAGATTATAGCGGGGGGAACACAGATACGCAGTATTTT.

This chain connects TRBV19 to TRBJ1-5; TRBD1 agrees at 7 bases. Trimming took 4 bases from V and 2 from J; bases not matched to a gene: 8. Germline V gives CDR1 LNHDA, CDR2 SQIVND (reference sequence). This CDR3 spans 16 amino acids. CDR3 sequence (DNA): TGTGCCAGTAGTAGCCAATCAGGACAGGGCAATCAGCCCCAGCATTTT. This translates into CASSSQSGQGNQPQHF.

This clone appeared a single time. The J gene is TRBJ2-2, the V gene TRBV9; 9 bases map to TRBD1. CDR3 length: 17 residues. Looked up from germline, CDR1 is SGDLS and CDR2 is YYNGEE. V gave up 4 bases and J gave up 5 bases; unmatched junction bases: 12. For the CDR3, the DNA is TGTGCCAGCAGCCCCAGCCTAGGGACAGGGTGGACCGGGGAGCTGTTTTTT. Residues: CASSPSLGTGWTGELFF.

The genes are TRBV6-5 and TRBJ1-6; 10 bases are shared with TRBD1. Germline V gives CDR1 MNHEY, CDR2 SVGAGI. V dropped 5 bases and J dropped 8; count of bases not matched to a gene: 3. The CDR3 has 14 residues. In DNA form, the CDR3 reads TGTGCCAGCAGTCGGGACAGGGGTTATTCACCCCTCCACTTT. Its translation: CASSRDRGYSPLHF.

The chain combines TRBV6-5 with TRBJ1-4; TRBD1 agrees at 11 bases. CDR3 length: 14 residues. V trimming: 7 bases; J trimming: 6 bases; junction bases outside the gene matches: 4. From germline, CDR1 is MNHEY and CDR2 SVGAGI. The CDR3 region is CASMGTGGDEKLFF. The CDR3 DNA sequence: TGTGCCAGCATGGGGACAGGGGGGGATGAAAAACTGTTTTTT.

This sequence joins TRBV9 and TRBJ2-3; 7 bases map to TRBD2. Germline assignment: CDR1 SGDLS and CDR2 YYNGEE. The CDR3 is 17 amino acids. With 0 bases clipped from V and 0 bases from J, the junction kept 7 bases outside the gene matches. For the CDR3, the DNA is TGTGCCAGCAGCGTAGTTGGGCTAGCGGAGAGCACAGATACGCAGTATTTT. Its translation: CASSVVGLAESTDTQYF.

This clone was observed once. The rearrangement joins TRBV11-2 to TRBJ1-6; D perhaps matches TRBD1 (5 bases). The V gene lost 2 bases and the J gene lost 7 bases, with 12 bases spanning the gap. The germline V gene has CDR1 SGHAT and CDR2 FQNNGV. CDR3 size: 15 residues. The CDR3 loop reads CASSLSGMRNSPLHF. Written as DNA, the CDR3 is TGTGCCAGCAGCTTATCAGGGATGCGGAATTCACCCCTCCACTTT.

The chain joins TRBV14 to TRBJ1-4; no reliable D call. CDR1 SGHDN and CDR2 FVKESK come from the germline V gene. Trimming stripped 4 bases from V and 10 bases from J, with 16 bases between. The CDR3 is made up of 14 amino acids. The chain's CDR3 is CASSPRQAGRKLFF. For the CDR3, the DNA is TGTGCCAGCAGCCCCCGCCAGGCTGGGCGAAAACTGTTTTTT.

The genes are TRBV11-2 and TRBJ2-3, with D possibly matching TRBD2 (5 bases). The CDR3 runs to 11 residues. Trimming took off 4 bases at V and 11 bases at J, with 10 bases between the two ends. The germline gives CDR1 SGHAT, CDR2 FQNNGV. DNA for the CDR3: TGTGCCAGCAGCTACGCCGGGGAGCAGTATTTT. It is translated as CASSYAGEQYF.

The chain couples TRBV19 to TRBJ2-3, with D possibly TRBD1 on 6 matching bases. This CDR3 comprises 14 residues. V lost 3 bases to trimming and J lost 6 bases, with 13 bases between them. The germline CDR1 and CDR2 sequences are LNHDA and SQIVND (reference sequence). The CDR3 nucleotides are TGTGCCAGTAGTATGGGTTGGGGGCTGGATACGCAGTATTTT. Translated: CASSMGWGLDTQYF.